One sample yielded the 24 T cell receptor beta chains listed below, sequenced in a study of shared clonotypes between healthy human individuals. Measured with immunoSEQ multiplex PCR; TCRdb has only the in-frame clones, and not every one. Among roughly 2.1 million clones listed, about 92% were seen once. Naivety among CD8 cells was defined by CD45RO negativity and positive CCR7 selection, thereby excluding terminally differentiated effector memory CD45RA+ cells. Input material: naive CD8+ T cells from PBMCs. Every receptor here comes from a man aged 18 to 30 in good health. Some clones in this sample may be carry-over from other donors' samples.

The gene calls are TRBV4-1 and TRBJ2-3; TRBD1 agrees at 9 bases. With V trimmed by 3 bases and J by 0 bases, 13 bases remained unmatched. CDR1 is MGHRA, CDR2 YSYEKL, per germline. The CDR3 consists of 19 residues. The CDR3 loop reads CASSHATGGPTSSTDTQYF. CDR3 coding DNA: TGCGCCAGCAGCCACGCCACAGGGGGCCCCACTTCTAGCACAGATACGCAGTATTTT.

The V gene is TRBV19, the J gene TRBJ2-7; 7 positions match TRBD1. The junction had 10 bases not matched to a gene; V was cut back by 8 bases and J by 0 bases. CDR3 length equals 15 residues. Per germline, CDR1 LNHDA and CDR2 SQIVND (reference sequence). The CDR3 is CASSESDRSSYEQYF. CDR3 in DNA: TGTGCCAGTTCCGAATCGGACAGGAGCTCCTACGAGCAGTACTTC. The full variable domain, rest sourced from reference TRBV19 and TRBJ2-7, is DGGITQSPKYLFRKEGQNVTLSCEQNLNHDAMYWYRQDPGQGLRLIYYSQIVNDFQKGDIAEGYSVSREKKESFPLTVTSAQKNPTAFYLCASSESDRSSYEQYFGPGTRLTVT.

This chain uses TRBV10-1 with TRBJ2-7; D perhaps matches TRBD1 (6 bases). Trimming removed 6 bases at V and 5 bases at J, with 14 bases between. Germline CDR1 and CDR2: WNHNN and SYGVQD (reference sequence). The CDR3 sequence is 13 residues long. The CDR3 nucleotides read TGCGCCAGCAGCCAAGACAGGCGGCACGAGCAGTACTTC. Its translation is CASSQDRRHEQYF.

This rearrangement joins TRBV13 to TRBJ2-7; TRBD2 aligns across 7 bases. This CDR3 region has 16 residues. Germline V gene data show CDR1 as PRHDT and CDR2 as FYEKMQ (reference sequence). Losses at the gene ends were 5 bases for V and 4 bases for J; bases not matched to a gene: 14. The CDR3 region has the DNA TGTGCCAGCAGCCAAAGGGAGGGGACTAAGATTTACGAGCAGTACTTC. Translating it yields CASSQREGTKIYEQYF.

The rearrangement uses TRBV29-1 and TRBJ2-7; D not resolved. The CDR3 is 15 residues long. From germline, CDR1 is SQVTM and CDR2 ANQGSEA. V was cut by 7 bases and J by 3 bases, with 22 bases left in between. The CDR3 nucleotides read TGCAGCGCTGGAAAATGGACCCCTGGTGGCTACGAGCAGTACTTC. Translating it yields CSAGKWTPGGYEQYF.

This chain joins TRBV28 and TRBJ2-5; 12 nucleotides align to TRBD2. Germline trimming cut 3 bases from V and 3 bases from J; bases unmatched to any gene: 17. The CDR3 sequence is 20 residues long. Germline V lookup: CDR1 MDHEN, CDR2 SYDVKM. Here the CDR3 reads CASSFRRPRWTSGTKETQYF. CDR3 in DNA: TGTGCCAGCAGTTTTCGGCGACCTCGTTGGACTAGCGGGACCAAAGAGACCCAGTACTTC.

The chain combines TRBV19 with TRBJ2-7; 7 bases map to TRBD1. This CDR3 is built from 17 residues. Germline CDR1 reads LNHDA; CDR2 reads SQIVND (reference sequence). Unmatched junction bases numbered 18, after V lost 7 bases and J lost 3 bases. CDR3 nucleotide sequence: TGTGCCAGTACCCCGCCCCACACAGGGGACGGGCACTACGAGCAGTACTTC. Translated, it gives CASTPPHTGDGHYEQYF.

Here the CDR3 reads CASSLRRVSHEQFF. CDR3 coding DNA: TGTGCCAGCAGTTTGAGGAGGGTATCCCATGAGCAGTTCTTC. V gene TRBV27 combines with J gene TRBJ2-1; weak D call: TRBD2 (6 bases). Germline V gene sequence: CDR1 MNHEY, CDR2 SMNVEV (reference sequence). CDR3 length: 14 residues. Trimming shortened V by 3 bases and J by 8 bases, and 14 bases separated the two germline ends.

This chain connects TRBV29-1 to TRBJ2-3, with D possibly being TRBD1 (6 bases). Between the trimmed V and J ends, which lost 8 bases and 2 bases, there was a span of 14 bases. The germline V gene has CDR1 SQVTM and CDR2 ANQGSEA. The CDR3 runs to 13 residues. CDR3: CSSDRPNTDTQYF. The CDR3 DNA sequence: TGCAGCTCAGACAGGCCAAACACAGATACGCAGTATTTT.

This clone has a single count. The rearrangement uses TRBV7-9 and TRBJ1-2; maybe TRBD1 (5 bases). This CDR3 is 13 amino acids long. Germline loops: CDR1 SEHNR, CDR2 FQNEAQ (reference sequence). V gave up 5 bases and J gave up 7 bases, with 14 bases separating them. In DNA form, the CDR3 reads TGTGCCAGCAGCACCTCGACAGCATCTGGCTACACCTTC. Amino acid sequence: CASSTSTASGYTF.

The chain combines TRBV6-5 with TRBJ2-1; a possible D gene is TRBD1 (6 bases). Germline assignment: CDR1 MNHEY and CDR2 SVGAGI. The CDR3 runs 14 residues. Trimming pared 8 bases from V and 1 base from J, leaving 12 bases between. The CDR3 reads CASQTGLSYNEQFF. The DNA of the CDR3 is TGTGCCAGCCAAACAGGGTTGTCCTACAATGAGCAGTTCTTC.

DNA for the CDR3: TGTGCCAGTAGTACGGCCGTACGAAAGGGGGGGGAGAATCAGCCCCAGCATTTT. Its protein is CASSTAVRKGGENQPQHF. The chain joins TRBV19 to TRBJ1-5; possible D gene TRBD1, 6 bases. The CDR3 consists of 18 residues. The germline gives CDR1 LNHDA, CDR2 SQIVND (reference sequence). Trimming shortened V by 4 bases and J by 4 bases, and 23 bases separated the two germline ends.

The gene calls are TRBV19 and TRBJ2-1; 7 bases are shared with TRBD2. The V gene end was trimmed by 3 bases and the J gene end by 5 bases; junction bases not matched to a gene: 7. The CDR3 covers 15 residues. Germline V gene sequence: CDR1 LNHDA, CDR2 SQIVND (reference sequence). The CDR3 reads CASSILSGPHNEQFF. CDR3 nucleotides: TGTGCCAGTAGTATCCTTAGCGGGCCCCACAATGAGCAGTTCTTC.

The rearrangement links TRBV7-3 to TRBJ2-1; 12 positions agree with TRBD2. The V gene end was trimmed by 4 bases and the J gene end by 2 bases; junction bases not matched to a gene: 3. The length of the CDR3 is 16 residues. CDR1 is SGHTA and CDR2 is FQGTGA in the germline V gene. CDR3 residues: CASSSGLAGTYNEQFF. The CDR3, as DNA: TGTGCCAGCAGCTCTGGACTAGCGGGAACCTACAATGAGCAGTTCTTC.

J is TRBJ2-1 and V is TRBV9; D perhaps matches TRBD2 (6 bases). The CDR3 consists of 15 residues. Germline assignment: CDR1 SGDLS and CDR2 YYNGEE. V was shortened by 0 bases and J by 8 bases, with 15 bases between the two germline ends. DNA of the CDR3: TGTGCCAGCAGCGTAGGGTCGGAGGGGTTCCATGAGCAGTTCTTC. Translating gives CASSVGSEGFHEQFF.

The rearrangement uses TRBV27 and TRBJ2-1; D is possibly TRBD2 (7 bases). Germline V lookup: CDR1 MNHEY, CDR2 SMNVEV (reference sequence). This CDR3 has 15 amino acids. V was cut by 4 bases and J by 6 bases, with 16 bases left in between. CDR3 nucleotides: TGTGCCAGCAGTTCATTTAGGGGGGGGTCCAATGAGCAGTTCTTC. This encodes CASSSFRGGSNEQFF.

DNA of the CDR3: TGTGCCAGCAGTTTCATGCTTTCAGGTGAGCAGTTCTTC. Translating gives CASSFMLSGEQFF. The chain joins TRBV27 to TRBJ2-1; D unclear. CDR3 size: 13 residues. Germline CDR1 and CDR2: MNHEY and SMNVEV (reference sequence). V gave up 3 bases and J gave up 9 bases, with 12 bases separating them.

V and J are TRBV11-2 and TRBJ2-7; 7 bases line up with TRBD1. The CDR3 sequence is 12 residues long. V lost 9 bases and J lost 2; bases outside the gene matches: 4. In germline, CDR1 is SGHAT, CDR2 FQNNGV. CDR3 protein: CASNRGTYEQYF. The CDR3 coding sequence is TGTGCCAGTAACAGGGGAACCTACGAGCAGTACTTC.

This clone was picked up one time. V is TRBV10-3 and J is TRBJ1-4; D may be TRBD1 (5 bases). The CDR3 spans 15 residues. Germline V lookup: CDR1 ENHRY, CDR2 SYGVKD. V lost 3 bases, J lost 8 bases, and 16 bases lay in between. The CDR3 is CAISEGTSGQEKLFF. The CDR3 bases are TGTGCCATCAGTGAAGGGACTTCTGGGCAGGAAAAACTGTTTTTT.

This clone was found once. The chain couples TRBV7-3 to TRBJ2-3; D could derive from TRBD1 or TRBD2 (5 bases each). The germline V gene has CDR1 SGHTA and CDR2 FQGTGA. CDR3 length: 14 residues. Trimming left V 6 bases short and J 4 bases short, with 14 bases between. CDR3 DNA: TGTGCCAGCAGTAGAGGGGCAGCGTCAGATACGCAGTATTTT. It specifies CASSRGAASDTQYF.

The chain's CDR3 is CASSLKVSGEQYF. In DNA form, the CDR3 reads TGTGCCAGCAGCCTAAAAGTCTCAGGCGAGCAGTACTTC. The genes are TRBV11-2 and TRBJ2-7; no firm D call. The CDR3 length is 13 residues. V lost 5 bases, J lost 6 bases, and 14 bases lay in between. Looked up from germline, CDR1 is SGHAT and CDR2 is FQNNGV.

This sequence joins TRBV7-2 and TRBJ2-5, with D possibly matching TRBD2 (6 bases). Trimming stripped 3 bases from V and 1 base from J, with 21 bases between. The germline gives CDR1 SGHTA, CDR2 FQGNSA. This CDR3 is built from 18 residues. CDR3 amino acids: CASSFLYVWGDSQETQYF. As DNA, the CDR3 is TGTGCCAGCAGCTTTCTTTACGTCTGGGGGGACTCCCAAGAGACCCAGTACTTC.

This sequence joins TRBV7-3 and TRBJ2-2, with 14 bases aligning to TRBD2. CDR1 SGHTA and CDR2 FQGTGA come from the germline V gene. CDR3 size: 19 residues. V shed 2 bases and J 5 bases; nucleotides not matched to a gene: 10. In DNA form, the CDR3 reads TGTGCCAGCAGCTTACTTGGACTAGCGGGAGGATTGGATACCGGGGAGCTGTTTTTT. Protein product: CASSLLGLAGGLDTGELFF. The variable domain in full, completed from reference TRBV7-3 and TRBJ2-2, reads GAGVSQTPSNKVTEKGKYVELRCDPISGHTALYWYRQSLGQGPEFLIYFQGTGAADDSGLPNDRFFAVRPEGSVSTLKIQRTERGDSAVYLCASSLLGLAGGLDTGELFFGEGSRLTVL.

The DNA for the CDR3 is TGCGCCAGCAGTGAGTCGTTCATAGACAGCCTAAAGGGCACCGGGGAGCTGTTTTTT. This codes for CASSESFIDSLKGTGELFF. This chain joins TRBV10-1 and TRBJ2-2; TRBD1 might be the D (5 bases). The CDR3 sequence is 19 residues long. Trimming took 0 bases from V and 4 from J, leaving 21 bases between them. Germline CDR1 and CDR2: WNHNN and SYGVQD (reference sequence).